These 18 T cell receptor beta chains were all obtained from the same sample, sequenced in a study of human T cells and chemical hapten exposure. TCRdb redid the calling of the RACE reads with MiXCR, one entry per CDR3 protein. This sample yields 300,000 to 450,000 distinct CDR3 sequences, of which 4.8% are seen a single time; 2% to 2.5% belongs to the top ten. Regarding time point: patch test 1, 2 weeks after DPC sensitization. As for treatment: therapeutic diphenylcyclopropenone sensitization with weekly scalp DPC. This material consisted of whole blood, taken in connection with sensitization to the hapten diphenylcyclopropenone (DPC). The receptors derive from a woman aged 45-65 years with alopecia areata. Some clones in this sample may be carry-over from other donors' samples.

This clonotype was seen repeatedly, ten times or more. The J gene is TRBJ2-7, the V gene TRBV11-2, with TRBD1 identical over 7 bases. Germline V gene data show CDR1 as SGHAT and CDR2 as FQNNGV. The V gene end was trimmed by 5 bases and the J gene end by 2 bases; junction bases not matched to a gene: 9. This CDR3 is built from 15 residues. The DNA of the CDR3 is TGTGCCAGCAGCCCCCCCCCAGGGGGACCCTACGAGCAGTACTTC. It specifies CASSPPPGGPYEQYF.

The J gene is TRBJ1-1, the V gene TRBV7-9, with D possibly matching TRBD1 (5 bases). This CDR3 region has 14 residues. Germline V gene lookup returns CDR1 SEHNR and CDR2 FQNEAQ (reference sequence). Trimming shortened V by 5 bases and J by 0 bases, and 10 bases separated the two germline ends. This CDR3 reads CASSPTEVNTEAFF. The DNA of the CDR3 is TGTGCCAGCAGCCCGACAGAGGTGAACACTGAAGCTTTCTTT.

This clonotype was observed at least ten times. The rearrangement joins TRBV5-1 to TRBJ1-5; D perhaps matches TRBD1 (6 bases). V gave up 0 bases and J gave up 3 bases, with 10 bases separating them. The CDR3 extends over 15 amino acids. CDR1 and CDR2 (germline): SGHRS, YFSETQ. CDR3 amino acids: CASSLGQGNNQPQHF. CDR3 in DNA: TGCGCCAGCAGCTTGGGGCAGGGGAACAATCAGCCCCAGCATTTT.

The table lists this clonotype with a few counts. The CDR3 coding sequence is TGCAGCGTTGTAGGGTCTTCCCGAGATACGCAGTATTTT. It specifies CSVVGSSRDTQYF. This chain uses TRBV29-1 with TRBJ2-3; D unresolved. The CDR3 extends over 13 amino acids. Germline V lookup: CDR1 SQVTM, CDR2 ANQGSEA. The ends were cut back, 4 bases at V and 5 bases at J, with 13 bases in the middle.

This clonotype occurred a few times. J is TRBJ1-5 and V is TRBV6-6; D not resolved. V gave up 4 bases and J gave up 7 bases, with 17 bases separating them. Looked up from germline, CDR1 is MNHNY and CDR2 is SVGAGI (reference sequence). CDR3 length: 15 amino acids. The CDR3 loop is CASSLFGLGEQPQHF. CDR3 in DNA: TGTGCCAGCAGTTTATTCGGACTCGGAGAACAGCCCCAGCATTTT.

The V and J genes are TRBV25-1 and TRBJ1-1, with TRBD1 matching over 7 bases. Germline loops: CDR1 MGHDK, CDR2 SYGVNS. This CDR3 contains 17 residues. Germline trimming cut 0 bases from V and 1 base from J; bases unmatched to any gene: 8. The CDR3 spells CASSEYWDRERNTEAFF. The CDR3, as DNA: TGTGCCAGCAGTGAATATTGGGACAGAGAAAGGAACACTGAAGCTTTCTTT.

The rearrangement uses TRBV6-5 and TRBJ1-1; 9 bases map to TRBD1. Germline CDR1 MNHEY, CDR2 SVGAGI. Unmatched junction bases numbered 9, after V lost 6 bases and J lost 4 bases. This CDR3 comprises 15 residues. The CDR3 reads CASRQQGAAATEAFF. The CDR3 region has the DNA TGTGCCAGCAGACAACAGGGGGCGGCGGCCACTGAAGCTTTCTTT.

The sample holds a few counts of this clonotype. The chain links TRBV21-1 to TRBJ2-3; the table's D call of TRBD1 was not tested on the DNA. TRBV21-1 is a known pseudogene. The length of the CDR3 is 17 residues. The CDR3 bases are TGTGCCAGCAGCAACCTCCTGGGACAGGGGGGCACAGATACGCAGTATTTT. Encoded protein: CASSNLLGQGGTDTQYF.

The sample holds many counts of this clonotype. The chain is built from TRBV7-7 and TRBJ2-5; D remains ambiguous. V was pared by 1 base and J by 9 bases, with 12 bases between. The CDR3 length is 13 residues. Germline CDR1 and CDR2: SSHAT and FNYEAQ (reference sequence). The CDR3 bases are TGTGCCAGCAGCTTAGATAAGGGATCAGCCCAGTACTTC. Protein: CASSLDKGSAQYF. Drawing the rest from reference TRBV7-7 and TRBJ2-5, the complete variable domain is GAGVSQSPRYKVTKRGQDVTLRCDPISSHATLYWYQQALGQGPEFLTYFNYEAQPDKSGLPSDRFSAERPEGSISTLTIQRTEQRDSAMYRCASSLDKGSAQYFGPGTRLLVL.

This clonotype was seen a handful of times. An end of the junction differs from the germline gene, which may be a read error. The V gene is TRBV7-6, the J gene TRBJ2-7; TRBD1 aligns across 7 bases. This CDR3 has 12 residues. Germline V gives CDR1 SGHVS, CDR2 FNYEAQ. The CDR3 spells CASSYRQGSWTW. CDR3 DNA sequence: TGTGCCAGCAGCTATAGACAGGGCTCGTGGACGTGG.

This clonotype appeared many times. V gene TRBV3-1 combines with J gene TRBJ2-3; no clear D. The CDR3 extends over 14 amino acids. V was clipped by 2 bases and J by 6 bases, with 12 bases between them. Germline V lookup: CDR1 LGHDT, CDR2 YNNKEL (reference sequence). The CDR3 DNA reads TGTGCCAGCAGCCAATTCCTAGAAAGGGATACGCAGTATTTT. It specifies CASSQFLERDTQYF.

This clonotype has a handful of counts. V and J are TRBV4-3 and TRBJ2-7; 10 positions agree with TRBD1. Germline values: CDR1 LGHNA, CDR2 YSLEER. The CDR3 is made up of 17 amino acids. Trimming at V came to 0 bases and at J to 4 bases, leaving 9 bases not matched to a gene. CDR3 loop: CASSQDVPRDRGYEQYF. DNA for the CDR3: TGCGCCAGCAGCCAAGACGTTCCCCGGGACAGGGGTTACGAGCAGTACTTC.

A few counts support this clonotype. V usage is TRBV6-5 and J usage is TRBJ2-3; 9 bases map to TRBD1. The CDR3 contains 16 residues. Trimming removed 7 bases from V and 4 bases from J; junction bases left unmatched: 12. Germline assignment: CDR1 MNHEY and CDR2 SVGAGI. The CDR3 sequence: CASTKTGGLGADTQYF. In DNA, the CDR3 is TGTGCCAGCACTAAGACAGGGGGTTTGGGGGCAGATACGCAGTATTTT.

This clonotype was counted only a few times. This rearrangement joins TRBV29-1 to TRBJ2-3; the D gene is possibly TRBD2 (6 bases). This CDR3 region has 14 residues. V lost 4 bases to trimming and J lost 7 bases, with 18 bases between them. CDR1 SQVTM and CDR2 ANQGSEA come from the germline V gene. In nucleotides, the CDR3 is TGCAGCGTTGGGGGGGATCAACCACCCTATACGCAGTATTTT. It translates to CSVGGDQPPYTQYF.

The rearrangement joins TRBV3-1 to TRBJ2-2; D is unresolved. Trimming removed 11 bases at V and 8 bases at J, with 6 bases between. The CDR3 has 9 residues. Germline V gene data show CDR1 as LGHDT and CDR2 as YNNKEL (reference sequence). As DNA, the CDR3 is TGTGCCGCCGCGGGGGAGCTGTTTTTT. It yields the protein CAAAGELFF.

The sample holds a few counts of this clonotype. This chain joins TRBV7-2 and TRBJ1-5; perhaps TRBD1 as D (5 bases). V was pared by 5 bases and J by 4 bases, with 12 bases between. From germline, CDR1 is SGHTA and CDR2 FQGNSA. CDR3 size: 14 residues. In nucleotides, the CDR3 is TGTGCCAGCAGCCCGATGGGGGTAAATCAGCCCCAGCATTTT. Encoded protein: CASSPMGVNQPQHF.

This clonotype was counted a few times. J is TRBJ2-1 and V is TRBV6-2 or TRBV6-3, with TRBD2 matching over 7 bases. V dropped 6 bases and J dropped 7; count of bases not matched to a gene: 9. This CDR3 has 14 residues. CDR1 MNHEY and CDR2 SVGEGT come from the germline V gene. CDR3: CASRDSGLANEQFF. As DNA, the CDR3 is TGTGCCAGCAGGGATAGCGGGTTGGCGAATGAGCAGTTCTTC.

The gene calls are TRBV7-2 and TRBJ1-1; perhaps TRBD1 as D (5 bases). CDR3 length equals 14 residues. Germline CDR1 is SGHTA and CDR2 is FQGNSA. V was shortened by 1 base and J by 5 bases, with 11 bases between the two germline ends. CDR3 region: CASSLGSGRTEAFF. For the CDR3, the DNA is TGTGCCAGCAGCTTAGGCTCAGGGCGGACTGAAGCTTTCTTT.